This is a list of T cell receptor beta chains from one sample in a study of blood T cell repertoires in COVID-19. The assay was immunoSEQ multiplex PCR, and TCRdb's table has in-frame clones only and misses some. The repertoire includes a few hundred thousand clones, about 91% of them detected once, and just under 9% sits in the top ten. Sequenced input: PBMCs or T cells enriched from blood (not recorded which). The receptor set was obtained from a woman between 18 and 29 years old who had recovered from COVID-19. Each CDR3 is given with its conserved first and last residue. The D gene is left open where the match is weak. Only part of the rows carry a size: once, few, many, or a class if the clone is expanded.

>TRBJ1-1|.|TRBV6-2/TRBV6-3|once
CASSYSIATGTEAFF
TGTGCCAGCAGTTACTCGATAGCTACGGGAACTGAAGCTTTCTTT
>TRBJ1-4|TRBD1|TRBV19|.
CASGSGTANEKLFF
TGTGCCAGTGGCTCCGGGACAGCCAATGAAAAACTGTTTTTT
>TRBJ2-1|TRBD2|TRBV4-1|.
CASSRTPGLAQIGGNEQFF
TGCGCCAGCAGCCGTACACCGGGACTAGCCCAAATCGGGGGGAATGAGCAGTTCTTC
>TRBJ2-5|.|TRBV24-1|few
CATSDPGLGMETQYF
TGTGCCACCAGTGACCCGGGACTCGGTATGGAGACCCAGTACTTC
>TRBJ2-1|TRBD1|TRBV5-4|.
CASSPRDRYNEQFF
TGTGCCAGCAGCCCAAGGGACAGGTACAATGAGCAGTTCTTC
>TRBJ2-7|TRBD1|TRBV27|.
CASSLHPGTGLDEQYF
TGTGCCAGCAGTCTACACCCCGGGACAGGGTTGGACGAGCAGTACTTC
>TRBJ2-3|TRBD1|TRBV6-2/TRBV6-3|.
CASSYGTGTSTDTQYF
TGTGCCAGCAGTTACGGGACAGGGACTAGCACAGATACGCAGTATTTT
>TRBJ1-1|.|TRBV20-1|.
CSAPGSGAFF
TGCAGTGCCCCCGGGAGTGGAGCTTTCTTT
>TRBJ2-3|.|TRBV10-3|.
CAISEQDTDTQYF
TGTGCCATCAGTGAGCAGGACACAGATACGCAGTATTTT
>TRBJ2-7|TRBD2|TRBV18|.
CASSPGTSMYEQYF
TGTGCCAGCTCACCGGGGACTAGTATGTACGAGCAGTACTTC
>TRBJ2-2|.|TRBV28|few
CASSGAEGPAGELFF
TGTGCCAGCAGTGGGGCGGAGGGCCCCGCCGGGGAGCTGTTTTTT
>TRBJ1-1|TRBD1|TRBV11-2|.
CASSLDRLSGQGFTEAFF
TGTGCCAGCAGCTTGGACCGTCTTTCGGGACAGGGGTTCACTGAAGCTTTCTTT
>TRBJ2-6|.|TRBV6-6|once
CASSARSSGANVLTF
TGTGCCAGCAGTGCGCGGAGCTCTGGGGCCAACGTCCTGACTTTC
>TRBJ2-7|.|TRBV29-1|once
CSVGRSVYSYEQYF
TGCAGCGTTGGGCGGTCGGTTTATTCCTACGAGCAGTACTTC
>TRBJ1-2|.|TRBV6-2/TRBV6-3|few
CASSYGIPGAYGYTF
TGTGCCAGCAGTTACGGAATTCCAGGGGCCTATGGCTACACCTTC
>TRBJ1-2|.|TRBV19|.
CASSISGGTGYTF
TGTGCCAGTAGTATATCTGGCGGGACTGGCTACACCTTC
>TRBJ2-5|TRBD2|TRBV28|.
CASSSPPTSGRETQYF
TGTGCCAGCAGTTCCCCACCGACTAGCGGGAGGGAGACCCAGTACTTC
>TRBJ1-1|.|TRBV5-6|.
CASSLTGKTEAFF
TGTGCCAGCAGCTTGACAGGGAAGACTGAAGCTTTCTTT
>TRBJ2-3|TRBD2|TRBV5-4|.
CASSLRPAGGPDTQYF
TGTGCCAGCAGCTTGCGACCAGCGGGAGGGCCAGATACGCAGTATTTT
>TRBJ2-7|.|TRBV9|once
CASSVGSASYEQYF
TGTGCCAGCAGCGTAGGTAGTGCCTCCTACGAGCAGTACTTC
>TRBJ2-2|TRBD2|TRBV7-9|.
CASSRRTSGRANTGELFF
TGTGCCAGCAGCCGCCGGACTAGCGGGAGAGCGAACACCGGGGAGCTGTTTTTT
>TRBJ1-2|.|TRBV21-1|.
CASSKAPRQRNGYTF
TGTGCCAGCAGCAAAGCTCCTCGACAGAGGAATGGCTACACCTTC
>TRBJ1-3|.|TRBV10-3|once
CAISDPEGGSGNTIYF
TGTGCCATCAGTGACCCCGAGGGCGGGTCTGGAAACACCATATATTTT
>TRBJ2-3|.|TRBV5-1|few
CASSLGDTPSTDTQYF
TGCGCCAGCAGCTTGGGGGACACTCCTAGCACAGATACGCAGTATTTT
>TRBJ1-2|.|TRBV11-2|.
CASSLGHLNYGYTF
TGTGCCAGCAGCTTAGGGCACCTTAACTATGGCTACACCTTC
>TRBJ2-7|TRBD1|TRBV9|.
CASSGSGTGRSEQYF
TGTGCCAGCAGCGGATCCGGGACAGGGAGGTCCGAGCAGTACTTC
>TRBJ1-4|.|TRBV7-9|.
CASSRIGGPRGMDEKLFF
TGTGCCAGCAGCCGCATCGGGGGACCTAGAGGGATGGATGAAAAACTGTTTTTT
>TRBJ2-7|.|TRBV19|.
CASSIFSNGKYEQYF
TGTGCCAGTAGTATCTTTTCCAACGGGAAGTACGAGCAGTACTTC
>TRBJ1-2|TRBD1|TRBV4-3|.
CASSPQGVLYGYTF
TGCGCCAGCAGCCCCCAGGGGGTCCTCTATGGCTACACCTTC
>TRBJ2-3|TRBD2|TRBV7-2|.
CASSLGTSGRAYF
TGTGCCAGCAGCTTGGGGACTAGCGGGAGGGCTTATTTT
>TRBJ1-5|.|TRBV7-9|.
CASSPSTGTYSNQPQHF
TGTGCCAGCAGCCCGTCGACAGGTACCTATAGCAATCAGCCCCAGCATTTT
>TRBJ1-6|.|TRBV4-2|.
CASSQDEGQINSPLHF
TGTGCCAGCAGCCAAGATGAAGGACAGATTAATTCACCCCTCCACTTT
>TRBJ1-2|TRBD1|TRBV5-1|.
CASSPGTGDYGYTF
TGCGCCAGCAGCCCAGGGACAGGGGACTATGGCTACACCTTC
>TRBJ1-2|.|TRBV4-1|.
CARRNYGYTF
TGCGCCCGGAGGAACTATGGCTACACCTTC
>TRBJ1-3|.|TRBV7-9|once
CASSSAAHSGNTIYF
TGTGCCAGCAGCTCAGCAGCTCACTCTGGAAACACCATATATTTT
>TRBJ2-2|TRBD2|TRBV9|.
CASSASGKNTGELFF
TGTGCCAGCAGCGCTAGCGGGAAGAACACCGGGGAGCTGTTTTTT
>TRBJ1-2|TRBD1|TRBV4-3|.
CASSRSTGRSGYTF
TGCGCCAGCAGCCGATCGACAGGGAGAAGTGGCTACACCTTC
>TRBJ2-3|.|TRBV30|.
CAWSPIGLTDTQYF
TGTGCCTGGAGTCCCATTGGGCTCACAGATACGCAGTATTTT
>TRBJ2-5|TRBD2|TRBV4-2|once
CASSGSAGVRETQYF
TGTGCCAGCAGCGGATCAGCGGGAGTTCGGGAGACCCAGTACTTC
>TRBJ2-1|TRBD2|TRBV19|once
CASSIAGGSFHEQFF
TGTGCCAGTAGTATCGCGGGGGGCAGTTTCCATGAGCAGTTCTTC
>TRBJ1-5|.|TRBV6-1|.
CASSELQPRYSNQPQHF
TGTGCCAGCAGTGAATTACAGCCGAGATATAGCAATCAGCCCCAGCATTTT
>TRBJ1-1|.|TRBV28|once
CASSLGQLNTEAFF
TGTGCCAGCAGTTTGGGGCAGTTGAACACTGAAGCTTTCTTT
>TRBJ1-2|.|TRBV18|once
CASSPSRERGYGYTF
TGTGCCAGCTCACCATCTAGGGAAAGGGGCTATGGCTACACCTTC
>TRBJ1-3|.|TRBV7-2|few
CASSFGGDYSGNTIYF
TGTGCCAGCAGCTTCGGGGGGGATTACTCTGGAAACACCATATATTTT
>TRBJ1-6|.|TRBV11-2|.
CASSRFQGPASPLHF
TGTGCCAGCAGCCGATTTCAGGGGCCGGCTTCACCCCTCCACTTT
>TRBJ2-1|.|TRBV11-2|.
CASSLISAGWIRNEQFF
TGTGCCAGCAGCTTAATCAGCGCCGGGTGGATACGCAATGAGCAGTTCTTC
>TRBJ1-5|TRBD1|TRBV7-9|.
CASSQGQGGNQPQHF
TGTGCCAGCAGCCAGGGACAGGGTGGCAATCAGCCCCAGCATTTT
>TRBJ2-5|.|TRBV5-1|.
CASRQTGIQETQYF
TGCGCCAGCAGGCAAACAGGGATCCAAGAGACCCAGTACTTC
>TRBJ1-1|.|TRBV12-3/TRBV12-4|.
CASSLVGRVAFF
TGTGCCAGCAGTTTAGTCGGCAGGGTTGCTTTCTTT
>TRBJ2-7|.|TRBV6-5|.
CASSTDRVSYEQYF
TGTGCCAGCAGTACCGACAGAGTGTCCTACGAGCAGTACTTC
>TRBJ2-7|.|TRBV4-1|.
CASSHQGYYEQYF
TGCGCCAGCAGCCATCAGGGTTACTACGAGCAGTACTTC
>TRBJ2-5|.|TRBV5-6|once
CASSLAGYRYF
TGTGCCAGCAGCTTGGCCGGGTATCGGTACTTC
>TRBJ1-1|.|TRBV15|.
CATSILGSEAFF
TGTGCCACCAGCATCCTCGGGTCTGAAGCTTTCTTT
>TRBJ1-1|.|TRBV4-3|.
CASSQDSRGTTEAFF
TGCGCCAGCAGCCAAGATTCCAGGGGTACCACTGAAGCTTTCTTT